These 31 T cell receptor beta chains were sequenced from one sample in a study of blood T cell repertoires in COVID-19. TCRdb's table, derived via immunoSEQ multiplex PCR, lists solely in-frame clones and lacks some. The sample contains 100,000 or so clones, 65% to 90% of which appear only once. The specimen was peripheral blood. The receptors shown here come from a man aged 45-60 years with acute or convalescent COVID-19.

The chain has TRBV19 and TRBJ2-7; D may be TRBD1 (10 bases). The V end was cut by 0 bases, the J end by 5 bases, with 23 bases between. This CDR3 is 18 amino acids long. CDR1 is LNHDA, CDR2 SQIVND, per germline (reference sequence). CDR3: CASSIDSLAGQGRHEQYF. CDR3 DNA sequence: TGTGCCAGTAGTATAGATTCCCTAGCGGGACAGGGGCGCCACGAGCAGTACTTC. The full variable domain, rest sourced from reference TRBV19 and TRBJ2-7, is DGGITQSPKYLFRKEGQNVTLSCEQNLNHDAMYWYRQDPGQGLRLIYYSQIVNDFQKGDIAEGYSVSREKKESFPLTVTSAQKNPTAFYLCASSIDSLAGQGRHEQYFGPGTRLTVT.

CDR3 nucleotides: TGTGCCAGCAGCTTAGAACTTCGATACACAGATACGCAGTATTTT. Its translation: CASSLELRYTDTQYF. This chain links TRBV7-9 with TRBJ2-3; D gene unclear. Trimming took off 1 base at V and 2 bases at J, with 10 bases between the two ends. There are 15 residues in the CDR3. Germline CDR1 reads SEHNR; CDR2 reads FQNEAQ (reference sequence).

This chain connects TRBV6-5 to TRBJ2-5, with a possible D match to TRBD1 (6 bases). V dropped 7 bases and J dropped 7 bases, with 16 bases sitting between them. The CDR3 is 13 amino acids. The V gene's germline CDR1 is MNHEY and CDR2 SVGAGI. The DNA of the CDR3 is TGTGCCAGCACATCCGGGACACTTATGACCCAGTACTTC. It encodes CASTSGTLMTQYF.

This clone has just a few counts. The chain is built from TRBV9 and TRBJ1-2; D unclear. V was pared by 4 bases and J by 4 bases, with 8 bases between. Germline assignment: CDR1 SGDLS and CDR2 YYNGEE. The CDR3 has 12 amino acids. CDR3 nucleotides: TGTGCCAGCAGCCTAAGTGGCTATGGCTACACCTTC. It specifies CASSLSGYGYTF.

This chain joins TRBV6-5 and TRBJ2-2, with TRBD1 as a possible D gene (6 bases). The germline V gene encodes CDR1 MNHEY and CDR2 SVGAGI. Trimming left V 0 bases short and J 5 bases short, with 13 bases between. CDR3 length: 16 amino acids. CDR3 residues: CASSYSWTVGTGELFF. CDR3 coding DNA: TGTGCCAGCAGTTACTCGTGGACAGTTGGAACCGGGGAGCTGTTTTTT.

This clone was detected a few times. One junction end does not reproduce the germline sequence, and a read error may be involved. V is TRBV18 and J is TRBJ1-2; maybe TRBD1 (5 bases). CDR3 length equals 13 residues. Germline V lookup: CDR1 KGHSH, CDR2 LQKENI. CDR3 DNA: TGTGCCAGCTCACCCGGGGGGGACGGCGTACCCCTCTTC. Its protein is CASSPGGDGVPLF.

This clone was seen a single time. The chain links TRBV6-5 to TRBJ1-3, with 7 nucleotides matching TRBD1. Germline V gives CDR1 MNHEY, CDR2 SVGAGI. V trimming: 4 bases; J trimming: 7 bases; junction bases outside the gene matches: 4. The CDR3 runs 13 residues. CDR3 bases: TGTGCCAGCAGTTCCGGGACAGTGAACACCATATATTTT. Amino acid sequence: CASSSGTVNTIYF.

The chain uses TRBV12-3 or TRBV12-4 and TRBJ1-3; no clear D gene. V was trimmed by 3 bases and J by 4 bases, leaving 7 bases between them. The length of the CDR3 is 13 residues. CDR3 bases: TGTGCCAGCAGTTTTGGCGGAGGAAACACCATATATTTT. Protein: CASSFGGGNTIYF.

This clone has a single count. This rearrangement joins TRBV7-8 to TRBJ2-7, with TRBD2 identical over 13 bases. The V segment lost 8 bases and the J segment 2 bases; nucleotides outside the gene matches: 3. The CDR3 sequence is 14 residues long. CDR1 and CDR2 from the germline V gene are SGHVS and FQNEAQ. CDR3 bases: TGTGCCAGCGCAGGACTAGCGGGAGCCTACGAGCAGTACTTC. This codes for CASAGLAGAYEQYF.

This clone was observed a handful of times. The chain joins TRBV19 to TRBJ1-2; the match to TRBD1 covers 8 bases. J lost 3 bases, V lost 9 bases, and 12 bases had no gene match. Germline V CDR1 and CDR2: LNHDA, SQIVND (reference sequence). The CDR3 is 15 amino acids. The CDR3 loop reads CASLTWGRGHYGYTF. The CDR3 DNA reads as TGTGCCAGCCTCACCTGGGGCAGGGGGCACTATGGCTACACCTTC.

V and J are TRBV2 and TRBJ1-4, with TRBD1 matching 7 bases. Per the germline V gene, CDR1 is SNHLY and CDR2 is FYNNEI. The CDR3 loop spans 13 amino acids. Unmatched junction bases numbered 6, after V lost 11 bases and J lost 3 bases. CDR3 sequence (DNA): TGTGCCGTCCGGGACAGCCCTAATGAAAAACTGTTTTTT. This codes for CAVRDSPNEKLFF.

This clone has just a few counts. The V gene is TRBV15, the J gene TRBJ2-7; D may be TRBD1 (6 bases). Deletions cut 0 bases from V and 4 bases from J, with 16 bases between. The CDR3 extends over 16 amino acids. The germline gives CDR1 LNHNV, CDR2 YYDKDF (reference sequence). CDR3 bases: TGTGCCACCAGCAGAGATTATCCCCCCCAGGGGTACGAGCAGTACTTC. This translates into CATSRDYPPQGYEQYF.

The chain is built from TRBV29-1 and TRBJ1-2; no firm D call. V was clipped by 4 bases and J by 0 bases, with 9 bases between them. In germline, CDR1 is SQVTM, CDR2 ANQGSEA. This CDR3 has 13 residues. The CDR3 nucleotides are TGCAGCGTTGTTCCGCGAGCTAACTATGGCTACACCTTC. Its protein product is CSVVPRANYGYTF.

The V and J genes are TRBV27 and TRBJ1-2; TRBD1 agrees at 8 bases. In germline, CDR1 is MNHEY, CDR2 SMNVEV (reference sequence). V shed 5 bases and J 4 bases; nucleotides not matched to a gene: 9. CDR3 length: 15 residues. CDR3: CASSARTGSLYGYTF. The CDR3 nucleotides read TGTGCCAGCAGTGCTCGGACAGGGTCTCTCTATGGCTACACCTTC.

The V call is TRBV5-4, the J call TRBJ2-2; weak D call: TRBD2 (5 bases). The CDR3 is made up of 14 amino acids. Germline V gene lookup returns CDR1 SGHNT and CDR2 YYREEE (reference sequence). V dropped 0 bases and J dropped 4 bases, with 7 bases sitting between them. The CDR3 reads CASSLGTVTGELFF. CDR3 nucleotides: TGTGCCAGCAGCTTGGGGACTGTCACCGGGGAGCTGTTTTTT.

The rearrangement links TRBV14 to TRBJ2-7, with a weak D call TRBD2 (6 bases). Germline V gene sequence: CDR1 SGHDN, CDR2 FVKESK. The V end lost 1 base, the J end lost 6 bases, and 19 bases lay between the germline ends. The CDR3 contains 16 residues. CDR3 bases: TGTGCCAGCAGCCAAGTTGTAGGGACTCAGATCTCCGAGCAGTACTTC. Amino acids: CASSQVVGTQISEQYF.

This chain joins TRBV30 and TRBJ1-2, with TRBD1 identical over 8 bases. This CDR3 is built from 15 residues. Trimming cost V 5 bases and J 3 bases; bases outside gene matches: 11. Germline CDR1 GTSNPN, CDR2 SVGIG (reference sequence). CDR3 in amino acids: CAWFTRTGWDYGYTF. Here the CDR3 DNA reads TGTGCCTGGTTTACCCGGACAGGGTGGGACTATGGCTACACCTTC.

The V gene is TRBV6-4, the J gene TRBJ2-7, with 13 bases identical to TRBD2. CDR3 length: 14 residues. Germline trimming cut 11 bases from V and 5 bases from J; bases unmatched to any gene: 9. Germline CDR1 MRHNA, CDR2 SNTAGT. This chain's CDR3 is CAPRVGLAGNEQYF. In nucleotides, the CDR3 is TGTGCCCCCAGGGTGGGACTAGCGGGAAACGAGCAGTACTTC.

The CDR3 here is CASRKSGYQPQHF. For the CDR3, the DNA is TGTGCCAGCAGGAAATCAGGGTACCAGCCCCAGCATTTT. This chain links TRBV12-3 or TRBV12-4 with TRBJ1-5; D is possibly TRBD1 (5 bases). This CDR3 has 13 residues. The V and J ends lost 6 bases and 7 bases respectively, with 13 bases between them.

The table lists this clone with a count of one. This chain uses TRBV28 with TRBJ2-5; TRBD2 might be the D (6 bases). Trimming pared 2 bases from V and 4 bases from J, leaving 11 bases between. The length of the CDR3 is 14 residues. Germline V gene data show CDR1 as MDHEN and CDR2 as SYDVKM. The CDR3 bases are TGTGCCAGCAGTTTAGGGGGGATTCGAGAGACCCAGTACTTC. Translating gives CASSLGGIRETQYF.

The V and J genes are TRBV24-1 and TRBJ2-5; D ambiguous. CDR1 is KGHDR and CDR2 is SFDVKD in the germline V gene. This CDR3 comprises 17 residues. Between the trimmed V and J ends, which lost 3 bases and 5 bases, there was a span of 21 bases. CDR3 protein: CATSDDSVERPGETQYF. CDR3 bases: TGTGCCACCAGTGATGACTCTGTCGAGCGCCCCGGGGAGACCCAGTACTTC.

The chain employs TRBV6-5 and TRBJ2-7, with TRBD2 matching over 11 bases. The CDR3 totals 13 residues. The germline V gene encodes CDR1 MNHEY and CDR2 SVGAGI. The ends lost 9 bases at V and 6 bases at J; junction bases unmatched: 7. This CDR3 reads CASRTSGYVEQYF. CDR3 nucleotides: TGTGCCAGTAGGACTAGCGGGTATGTCGAGCAGTACTTC.

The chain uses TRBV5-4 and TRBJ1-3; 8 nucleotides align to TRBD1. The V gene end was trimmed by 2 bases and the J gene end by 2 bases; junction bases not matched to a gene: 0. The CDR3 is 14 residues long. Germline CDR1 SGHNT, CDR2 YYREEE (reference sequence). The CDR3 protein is CASSLQGAGNTIYF. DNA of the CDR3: TGTGCCAGCAGCTTACAGGGGGCTGGAAACACCATATATTTT.

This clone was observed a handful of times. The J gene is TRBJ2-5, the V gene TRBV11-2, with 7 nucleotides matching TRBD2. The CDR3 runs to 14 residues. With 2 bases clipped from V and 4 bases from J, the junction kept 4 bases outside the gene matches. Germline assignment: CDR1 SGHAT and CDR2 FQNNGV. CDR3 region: CASSLQGGRETQYF. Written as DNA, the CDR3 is TGTGCCAGCAGCTTACAAGGCGGGAGAGAGACCCAGTACTTC.

The CDR3 region is CASRGAGNTEAFF. The DNA for the CDR3 is TGTGCCAGCAGAGGGGCTGGGAACACTGAAGCTTTCTTT. V usage is TRBV25-1 and J usage is TRBJ1-1; weak D call: TRBD1 (5 bases). Germline CDR1 is MGHDK and CDR2 is SYGVNS. V was trimmed by 6 bases and J by 1 base, leaving 9 bases between them. The CDR3 totals 13 residues. The variable domain in full, completed from reference TRBV25-1 and TRBJ1-1, reads EADIYQTPRYLVIGTGKKITLECSQTMGHDKMYWYQQDPGMELHLIHYSYGVNSTEKGDLSSESTVSRIRTEHFPLTLESARPSHTSQYLCASRGAGNTEAFFGQGTRLTVV.

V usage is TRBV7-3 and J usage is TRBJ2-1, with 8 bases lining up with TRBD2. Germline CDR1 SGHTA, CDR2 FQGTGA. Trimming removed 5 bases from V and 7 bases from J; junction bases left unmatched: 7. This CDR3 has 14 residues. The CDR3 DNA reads TGTGCCAGCAGCGTCGGACTAGCCCCTAATGAGCAGTTCTTC. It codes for CASSVGLAPNEQFF.

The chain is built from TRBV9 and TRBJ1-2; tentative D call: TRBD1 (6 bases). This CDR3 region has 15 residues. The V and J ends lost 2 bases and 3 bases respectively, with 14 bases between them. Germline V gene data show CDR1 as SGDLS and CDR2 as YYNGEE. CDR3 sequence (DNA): TGTGCCAGCAGCGTCACAGGGAGTAGCGACTATGGCTACACCTTC. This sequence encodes CASSVTGSSDYGYTF.

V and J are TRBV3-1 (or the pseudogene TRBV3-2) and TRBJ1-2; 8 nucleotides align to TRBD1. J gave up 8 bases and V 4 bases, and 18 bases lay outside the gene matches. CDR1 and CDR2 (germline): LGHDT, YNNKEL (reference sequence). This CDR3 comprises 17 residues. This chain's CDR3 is CASSLYLSAGGFKGYTF. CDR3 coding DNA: TGTGCCAGCAGCCTCTACTTATCGGCAGGGGGCTTCAAAGGCTACACCTTC.

Here the CDR3 DNA reads TGTGCCAGTAGTAGACAGGGGATATGGTATGGCTACACCTTC. This sequence encodes CASSRQGIWYGYTF. J is TRBJ1-2 and V is TRBV19; 8 bases line up with TRBD1. Germline CDR1 is LNHDA and CDR2 is SQIVND (reference sequence). V lost 4 bases to trimming and J lost 5 bases; unmatched junction nucleotides: 6. The CDR3 loop spans 14 amino acids.

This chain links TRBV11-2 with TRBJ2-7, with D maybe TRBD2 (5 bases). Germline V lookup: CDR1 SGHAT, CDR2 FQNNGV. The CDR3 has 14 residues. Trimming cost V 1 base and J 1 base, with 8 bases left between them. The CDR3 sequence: CASSLAGESYEQYF. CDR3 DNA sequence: TGTGCCAGCAGCTTAGCCGGGGAATCCTACGAGCAGTACTTC.

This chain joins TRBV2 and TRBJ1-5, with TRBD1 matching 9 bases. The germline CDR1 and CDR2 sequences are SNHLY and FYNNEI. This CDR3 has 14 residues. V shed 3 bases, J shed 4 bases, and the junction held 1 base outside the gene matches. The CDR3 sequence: CASSEGQGNQPQHF. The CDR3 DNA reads TGTGCCAGCAGTGAGGGACAGGGTAATCAGCCCCAGCATTTT. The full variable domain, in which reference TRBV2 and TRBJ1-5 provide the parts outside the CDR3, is EPEVTQTPSHQVTQMGQEVILRCVPISNHLYFYWYRQILGQKVEFLVSFYNNEISEKSEIFDDQFSVERPDGSNFTLKIRSTKLEDSAMYFCASSEGQGNQPQHFGDGTRLSIL.